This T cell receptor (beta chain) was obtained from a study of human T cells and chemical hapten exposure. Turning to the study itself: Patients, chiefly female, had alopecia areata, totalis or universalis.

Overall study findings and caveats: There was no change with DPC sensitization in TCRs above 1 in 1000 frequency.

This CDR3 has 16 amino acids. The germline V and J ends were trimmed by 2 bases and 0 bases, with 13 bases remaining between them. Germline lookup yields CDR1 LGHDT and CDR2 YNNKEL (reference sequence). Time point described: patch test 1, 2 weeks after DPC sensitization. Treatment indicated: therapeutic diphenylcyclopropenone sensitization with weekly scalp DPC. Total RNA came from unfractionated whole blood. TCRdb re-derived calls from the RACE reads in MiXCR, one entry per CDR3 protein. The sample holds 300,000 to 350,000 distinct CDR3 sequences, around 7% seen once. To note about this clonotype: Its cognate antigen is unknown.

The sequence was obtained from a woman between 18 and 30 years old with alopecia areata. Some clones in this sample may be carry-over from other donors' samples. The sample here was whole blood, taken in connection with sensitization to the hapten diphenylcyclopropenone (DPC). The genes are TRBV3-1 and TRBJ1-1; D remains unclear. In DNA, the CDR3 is TGTGCCAGCAGCCAAAATAAGGTATGGGTGAACACTGAAGCTTTCTTT. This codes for CASSQNKVWVNTEAFF.